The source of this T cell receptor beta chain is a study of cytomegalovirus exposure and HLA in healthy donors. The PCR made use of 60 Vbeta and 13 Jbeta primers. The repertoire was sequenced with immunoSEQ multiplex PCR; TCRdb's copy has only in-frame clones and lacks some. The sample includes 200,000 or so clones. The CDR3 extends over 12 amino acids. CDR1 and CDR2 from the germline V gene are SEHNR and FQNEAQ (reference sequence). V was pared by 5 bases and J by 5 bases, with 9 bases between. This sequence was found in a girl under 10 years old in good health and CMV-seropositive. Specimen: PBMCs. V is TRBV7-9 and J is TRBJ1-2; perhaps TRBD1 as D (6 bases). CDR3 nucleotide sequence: TGTGCCAGCAGCCTCACAGGGTATGGCTACACCTTC. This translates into CASSLTGYGYTF.